A selection of T cell receptor beta chains follows, all from one sample in a study of brain metastases from non-small cell lung cancer. TCRdb keeps only in-frame clones here, not all; method: immunoSEQ multiplex PCR. The repertoire holds thousands of clones, roughly 80% seen once, with 5% to 6.5% in the top ten. What was sequenced was tumor-adjacent normal tissue. Receptor source: a donor at least 40 years old with non-small cell lung cancer. Each CDR3 is given with its conserved first and last residue. The order of the fields is J gene, D gene, V gene, clone size, CDR3 protein, CDR3 DNA. D genes are given only for firm matches. Size tells how often a clone was seen (once, few, many) or the class of an expanded clone, and some rows leave it out.

J: TRBJ2-3
D: NA
V: TRBV9
size: NA
CDR3: CASSIEEGNTQYF
DNA: TGTGCCAGCAGCATTGAGGAGGGAAATACGCAGTATTTT

J: TRBJ1-6
D: TRBD1
V: TRBV10-2
size: NA
CDR3: CASSRGQVNSPLHF
DNA: TGCGCCAGCAGCCGAGGACAGGTTAATTCACCCCTCCACTTT

J: TRBJ2-7
D: NA
V: TRBV7-2
size: NA
CDR3: CASSLDGVWSYEQYF
DNA: TGTGCCAGCAGCTTAGATGGCGTTTGGTCCTACGAGCAGTACTTC

J: TRBJ1-6
D: NA
V: TRBV11-1
size: NA
CDR3: CASSLAMKNSPLHF
DNA: TGTGCCAGCAGCTTAGCGATGAAGAATTCACCCCTCCACTTT

J: TRBJ2-1
D: TRBD2
V: TRBV6-4
size: few
CDR3: CASSDSAAGGRHGVEQFF
DNA: TGTGCCAGCAGTGACTCTGCGGCGGGAGGAAGGCATGGTGTTGAGCAGTTCTTC

J: TRBJ2-1
D: TRBD1
V: TRBV6-5
size: few
CDR3: CASSTMDRGPGEQFF
DNA: TGTGCCAGCAGCACCATGGACAGGGGGCCCGGTGAGCAGTTCTTC

J: TRBJ2-3
D: NA
V: TRBV7-8
size: NA
CDR3: CASLIGGSIDTQYF
DNA: TGTGCCAGTCTAATAGGGGGTAGCATAGATACGCAGTATTTT

J: TRBJ2-4
D: NA
V: TRBV19
size: NA
CDR3: CASRLTGSKNIQYF
DNA: TGTGCCAGTAGACTTACAGGGTCCAAAAACATTCAGTACTTC

J: TRBJ1-3
D: NA
V: TRBV7-2
size: few
CDR3: CASSLGPTGSSGNTIYF
DNA: TGTGCCAGCAGCTTGGGGCCTACAGGGTCCTCTGGAAACACCATATATTTT

J: TRBJ2-7
D: TRBD1
V: TRBV19
size: once
CDR3: CASSRAGGQTSYEQYF
DNA: TGTGCCAGTAGTAGGGCAGGGGGCCAGACTTCCTACGAGCAGTACTTC